This entry lists 10 T cell receptor beta chains sequenced from one sample in a study of blood T cells in healthy people across ages. Combining a sample-barcoded 5' primer with a J-beta primer mix, a second PCR ran for roughly 7 to 12 cycles. TCRdb re-analysed the 5' RACE reads in MiXCR, keeping a single row per CDR3 protein. Here the sample spans around 710,000 distinct CDR3 sequences, roughly 44% being singletons. What was sequenced was blood. Receptors originate from a woman in her sixties or seventies in good health.

This chain joins TRBV20-1 and TRBJ2-5, with 10 bases lining up with TRBD2. The CDR3 loop spans 15 amino acids. Unmatched junction bases numbered 13, after V lost 1 base and J lost 11 bases. CDR1 is DFQATT and CDR2 is SNEGSKA in the germline V gene (reference sequence). In DNA form, the CDR3 reads TGCAGTGCTAGAGGGATAGCGGGGGGTTACGATGAGCAGTACTTC. This sequence encodes CSARGIAGGYDEQYF.

Only a few counts were recorded for this clonotype. The chain joins TRBV6-5 to TRBJ2-2; TRBD1 is a possible D gene (5 bases). The germline gives CDR1 MNHEY, CDR2 SVGAGI. With 6 bases removed from V and 7 bases from J, the gap between germline ends came to 12 bases. The CDR3 sequence is 13 residues long. The CDR3 spells CASSYRPGGELFF. The CDR3 nucleotides read TGTGCCAGCAGCTACAGGCCTGGCGGGGAGCTGTTTTTT.

The chain couples TRBV12-3 or TRBV12-4 to TRBJ2-5; the D call may be TRBD1 or TRBD2 (7 bases each). This CDR3 is 14 amino acids long. V lost 6 bases, J lost 6 bases, and 17 bases lay in between. The CDR3 DNA is TGTGCCAGCAGCCCAGGGGGGGATCTTCAGACCCAGTACTTC. This encodes CASSPGGDLQTQYF.

This clonotype was seen a single time. Just one base apart from a much larger clone, this may be a read error. The chain carries TRBV5-5 and TRBJ2-1, with D perhaps given as TRBD1 or TRBD2 (5 bases each). In germline, CDR1 is SGHKS, CDR2 YYEKEE (reference sequence). This CDR3 contains 13 residues. CDR3 coding DNA: TGTGCCGGCAGCTGGGGGATCAACAATGAGCAGTTCTTC. Residues: CAGSWGINNEQFF.

The chain is built from TRBV4-1 and TRBJ2-5; 9 bases line up with TRBD2. Germline CDR1 MGHRA, CDR2 YSYEKL. J was trimmed by 4 bases and V by 0 bases; bases with no gene match: 6. The CDR3 totals 16 residues. The CDR3 nucleotides read TGCGCCAGCAGCCAAGATCTAACGCGGGAGGGAGAGACCCAGTACTTC. Residues: CASSQDLTREGETQYF.

The rearrangement uses TRBV3-1 and TRBJ1-1; D unclear. CDR3 length equals 11 residues. V was cut by 3 bases and J by 11 bases, with 10 bases left in between. CDR1 LGHDT and CDR2 YNNKEL come from the germline V gene (reference sequence). Written as DNA, the CDR3 is TGTGCCAGCAGCCAGATCAATGCGGCTTTCTTT. It translates to CASSQINAAFF.

The V gene is TRBV6-2 or TRBV6-3, the J gene TRBJ1-5; possible D gene TRBD1, 5 bases. V was pared by 3 bases and J by 7 bases, with 13 bases between. CDR1 is MNHEY, CDR2 SVGEGT, per germline. The CDR3 extends over 14 amino acids. CDR3 sequence: CASSYSGTVQPQHF. DNA of the CDR3: TGTGCCAGCAGTTATTCCGGGACGGTCCAGCCCCAGCATTTT.

The rearrangement links TRBV3-1 to TRBJ2-7; TRBD1 agrees at 7 bases. V lost 3 bases, J lost 2 bases, and 7 bases stayed unmatched. Per the germline V gene, CDR1 is LGHDT and CDR2 is YNNKEL (reference sequence). This CDR3 is built from 15 residues. CDR3: CASSHQQGLPYEQYF. For the CDR3, the DNA is TGTGCCAGCAGCCATCAACAGGGGCTCCCCTACGAGCAGTACTTC.

Turning to this clonotype: An end of the junction differs from the germline gene, which may be a read error. The chain links TRBV11-1 to TRBJ2-7, with 7 bases fitting TRBD1. The V gene's germline CDR1 is SGHAT and CDR2 FQDESV (reference sequence). The CDR3 spans 13 residues. CDR3 protein: CVSSSQGVYEQYF. In DNA, the CDR3 is TGTGTCAGCAGCTCCCAGGGGGTGTACGAGCAGTACTTC.

Concerning this clonotype itself: This sequence may be a read error, since a much larger clone differs from it by one base. V and J are TRBV9 and TRBJ1-5; 9 nucleotides align to TRBD1. V dropped 4 bases and J dropped 9; count of bases not matched to a gene: 14. The CDR3 consists of 16 residues. Germline loops: CDR1 SGDLS, CDR2 YYNGEE. Written as DNA, the CDR3 is TGTGCCAGCAGCCCCTGGGACAGGGTGTCGGATCGGCCCCAGCATTTT. The encoded protein is CASSPWDRVSDRPQHF.